This T cell receptor beta chain was captured in a study of T cell repertoires in cytomegalovirus infection. MiXCR was run by TCRdb on the reads, yielding one entry per CDR3 protein. The table includes roughly 230,000 distinct CDR3 sequences, approximately 22% detected once. Trimming pared 5 bases from V and 5 bases from J, leaving 13 bases between. The CDR3 is 13 residues long. The germline CDR1 and CDR2 sequences are MDHEN and SYDVKM. This chain joins TRBV28 and TRBJ2-7; possibly TRBD2 for D (5 bases). Sequencing was carried out using CD8+ T cells from PBMCs. The sequence was obtained from a human donor in good health (CMV status not recorded). Some clones in this sample may be carry-over from other donors' samples. DNA for the CDR3: TGTGCCAGCAGTCGGAGGTTGGAAGACGAGCAGTACTTC. This encodes CASSRRLEDEQYF.